The T cell receptor beta chain under discussion was sequenced for a study of shared clonotypes between healthy human individuals. Study-wide background: Two female and a few male donors aged 18 to 49 were enrolled. Study-wide points: Some clonotypes were shared by all four sorted-subset donors, while others were not shared. The non-shared ones had lower generation probabilities than the shared ones.

The assay was immunoSEQ multiplex PCR, and TCRdb's table has in-frame clones only and misses some. The top ten hold 1.5% of the sample, which has over a million clones, 75% seen once. CDR1 is MNHNS and CDR2 is SASEGT in the germline V gene. V dropped 1 base and J dropped 4; count of bases not matched to a gene: 3. The CDR3 sequence is 15 residues long. This clone has a handful of counts. The antigen is unknown. This same CDR3 is encoded by further DNA sequences in the sample. Specimen: memory CD4+ T cells sorted from blood. Sample subset: CD45RA-negative fraction. The rearrangement joins TRBV6-1 to TRBJ2-2; 7 bases are a match to TRBD2. The source of this sequence is a man aged 18 to 30 in good health. In nucleotides, the CDR3 is TGTGCCAGCAGTGAAGACGGGAGGATCACCGGGGAGCTGTTTTTT. Amino acids: CASSEDGRITGELFF.